Described below is a single TCR beta chain sequence and its context. Antigen: not known. V lost 1 base and J 6 bases, leaving 9 bases between the germline ends. This CDR3 comprises 13 residues. Germline CDR1 reads SEHNR; CDR2 reads FQNEAQ (reference sequence). Libraries were prepared by immunoSEQ multiplex PCR; TCRdb keeps only in-frame clonotypes and omits some of them. Of nearly 90,000 clones listed, under 85% are singletons. The data originate from a study of graft-versus-host responses after intestinal transplantation. The sequence came from a human donor who received an intestinal transplant. The V call is TRBV7-9, the J call TRBJ2-5; tentative D call: TRBD2 (5 bases). Sequenced material: unstimulated CD8+ T cells sorted from spleen or lymph node cells, taken before intestinal transplant. The CDR3 DNA is TGTGCCAGCAGCTTAGAGGAGGTAAAGACCCAGTACTTC. Its protein product is CASSLEEVKTQYF.